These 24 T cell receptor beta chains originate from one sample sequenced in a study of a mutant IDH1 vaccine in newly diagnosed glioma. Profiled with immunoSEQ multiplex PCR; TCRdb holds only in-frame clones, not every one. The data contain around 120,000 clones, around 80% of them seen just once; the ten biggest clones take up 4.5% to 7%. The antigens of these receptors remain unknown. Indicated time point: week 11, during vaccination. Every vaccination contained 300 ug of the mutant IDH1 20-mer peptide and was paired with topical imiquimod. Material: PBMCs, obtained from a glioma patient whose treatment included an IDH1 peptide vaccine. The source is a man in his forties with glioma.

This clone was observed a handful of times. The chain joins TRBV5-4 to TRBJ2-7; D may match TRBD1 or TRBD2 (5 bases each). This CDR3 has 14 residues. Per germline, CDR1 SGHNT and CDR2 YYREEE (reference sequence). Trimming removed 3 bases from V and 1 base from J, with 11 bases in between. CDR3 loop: CASSSEWGSYEQYF. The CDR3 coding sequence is TGTGCCAGCAGCTCCGAATGGGGGTCCTACGAGCAGTACTTC.

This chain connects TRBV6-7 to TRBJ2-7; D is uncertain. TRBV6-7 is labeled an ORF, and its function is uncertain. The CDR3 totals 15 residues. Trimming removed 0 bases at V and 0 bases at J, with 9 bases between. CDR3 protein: CASSYSKEDSYEQYF. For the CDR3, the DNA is TGTGCCAGCAGTTACTCGAAAGAGGACTCCTACGAGCAGTACTTC.

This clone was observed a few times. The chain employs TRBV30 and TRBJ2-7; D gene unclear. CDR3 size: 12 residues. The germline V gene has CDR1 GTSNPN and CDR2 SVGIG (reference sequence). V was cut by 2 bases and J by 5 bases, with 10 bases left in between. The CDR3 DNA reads TGTGCCTGGAGTCTCGTTGGCGACGAGCAGTACTTC. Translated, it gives CAWSLVGDEQYF.

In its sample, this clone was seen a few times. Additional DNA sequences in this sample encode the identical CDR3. CDR3 in DNA: TGTGCCAGCTCACCACAGGGTAACCAGCCCCAGCATTTT. This encodes CASSPQGNQPQHF. The chain has TRBV18 and TRBJ1-5; D gene uncertain. CDR1 is KGHSH and CDR2 is LQKENI in the germline V gene. CDR3 length: 13 residues. The V gene lost 1 base and the J gene lost 7 bases, with 8 bases spanning the gap.

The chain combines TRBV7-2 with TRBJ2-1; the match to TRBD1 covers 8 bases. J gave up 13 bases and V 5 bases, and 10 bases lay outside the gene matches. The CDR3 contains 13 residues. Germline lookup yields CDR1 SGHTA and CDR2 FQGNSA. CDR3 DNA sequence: TGTGCCAGCAGCCTCCCCGGGACAGGCGAACAGTTCTTC. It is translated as CASSLPGTGEQFF.

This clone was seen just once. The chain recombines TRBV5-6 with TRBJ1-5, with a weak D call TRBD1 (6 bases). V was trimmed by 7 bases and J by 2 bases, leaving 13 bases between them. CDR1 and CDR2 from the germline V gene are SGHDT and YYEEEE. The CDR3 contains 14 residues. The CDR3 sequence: CASRVRGGNQPQHF. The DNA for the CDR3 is TGTGCCAGCCGGGTCAGGGGTGGCAATCAGCCCCAGCATTTT.

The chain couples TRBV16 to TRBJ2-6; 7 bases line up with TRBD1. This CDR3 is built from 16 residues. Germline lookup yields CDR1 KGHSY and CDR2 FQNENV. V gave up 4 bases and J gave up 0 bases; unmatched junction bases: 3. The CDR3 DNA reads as TGTGCCAGCAGCCGTGACAGGGCCTCTGGGGCCAACGTCCTGACTTTC. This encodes CASSRDRASGANVLTF.

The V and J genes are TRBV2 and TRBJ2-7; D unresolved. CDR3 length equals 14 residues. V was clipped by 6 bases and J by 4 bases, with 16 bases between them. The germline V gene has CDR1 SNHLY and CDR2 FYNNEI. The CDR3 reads CASSELGFGYEQYF. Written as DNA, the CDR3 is TGTGCCAGCAGCGAGCTAGGGTTTGGATACGAGCAGTACTTC.

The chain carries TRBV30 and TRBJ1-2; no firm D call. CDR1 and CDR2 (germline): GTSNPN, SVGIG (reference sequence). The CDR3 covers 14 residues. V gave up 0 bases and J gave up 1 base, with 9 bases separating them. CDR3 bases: TGTGCCTGGAGTGTTGCGGGCGATAACTATGGCTACACCTTC. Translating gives CAWSVAGDNYGYTF.

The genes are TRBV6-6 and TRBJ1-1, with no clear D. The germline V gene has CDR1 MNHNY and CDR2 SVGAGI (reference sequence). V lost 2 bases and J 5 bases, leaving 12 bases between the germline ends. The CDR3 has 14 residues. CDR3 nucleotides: TGTGCCAGCAGTTACAATGAGGGAAGTACTGAAGCTTTCTTT. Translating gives CASSYNEGSTEAFF.

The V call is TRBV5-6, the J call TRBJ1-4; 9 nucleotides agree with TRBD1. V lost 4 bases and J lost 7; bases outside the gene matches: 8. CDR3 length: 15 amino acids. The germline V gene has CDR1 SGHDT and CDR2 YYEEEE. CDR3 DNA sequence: TGTGCCAGCAGCACGCTACAGGGGGCATTTGAAAAACTGTTTTTT. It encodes CASSTLQGAFEKLFF.

CDR3 protein: CAPMRGGYGYTF. For the CDR3, the DNA is TGCGCCCCGATGAGGGGAGGCTATGGCTACACCTTC. The chain joins TRBV10-1 to TRBJ1-2; tentatively, D is TRBD1 (5 bases). CDR3 size: 12 residues. Germline assignment: CDR1 WNHNN and CDR2 SYGVQD (reference sequence). The V and J ends lost 11 bases and 4 bases respectively, with 14 bases between them.

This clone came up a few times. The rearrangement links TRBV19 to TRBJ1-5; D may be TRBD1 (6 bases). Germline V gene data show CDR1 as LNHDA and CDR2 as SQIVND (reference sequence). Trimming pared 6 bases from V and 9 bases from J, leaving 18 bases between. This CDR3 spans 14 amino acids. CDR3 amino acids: CASSRGGGLLPQHF. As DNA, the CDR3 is TGTGCCAGTAGCCGGGGAGGGGGATTATTGCCCCAGCATTTT.

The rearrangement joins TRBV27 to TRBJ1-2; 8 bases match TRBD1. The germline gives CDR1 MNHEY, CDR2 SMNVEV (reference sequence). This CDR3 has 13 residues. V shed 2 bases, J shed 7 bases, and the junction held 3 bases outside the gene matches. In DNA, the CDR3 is TGTGCCAGCAGTTTACCAGGGGGCCGTGGCTACACCTTC. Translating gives CASSLPGGRGYTF.

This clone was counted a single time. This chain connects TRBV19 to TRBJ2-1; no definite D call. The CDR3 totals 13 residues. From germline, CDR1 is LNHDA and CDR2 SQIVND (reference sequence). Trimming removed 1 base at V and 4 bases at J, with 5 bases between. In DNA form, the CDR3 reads TGTGCCAGTAGTATAGGGCCTTACAATGAGCAGTTCTTC. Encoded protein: CASSIGPYNEQFF.

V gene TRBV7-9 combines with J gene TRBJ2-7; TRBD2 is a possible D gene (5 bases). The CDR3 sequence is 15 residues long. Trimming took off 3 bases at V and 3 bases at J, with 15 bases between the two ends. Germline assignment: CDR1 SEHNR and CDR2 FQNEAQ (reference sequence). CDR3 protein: CASSFRHSGDYEQYF. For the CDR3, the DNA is TGTGCCAGCAGCTTCCGACATTCCGGGGACTACGAGCAGTACTTC.

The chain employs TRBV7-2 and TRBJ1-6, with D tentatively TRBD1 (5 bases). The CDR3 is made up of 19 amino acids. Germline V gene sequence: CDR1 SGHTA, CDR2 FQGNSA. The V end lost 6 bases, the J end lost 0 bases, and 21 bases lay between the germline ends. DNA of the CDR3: TGTGCCAGCAGTGTGCCGCCGGGACCCAGGAGCTCCTATAATTCACCCCTCCACTTT. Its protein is CASSVPPGPRSSYNSPLHF.

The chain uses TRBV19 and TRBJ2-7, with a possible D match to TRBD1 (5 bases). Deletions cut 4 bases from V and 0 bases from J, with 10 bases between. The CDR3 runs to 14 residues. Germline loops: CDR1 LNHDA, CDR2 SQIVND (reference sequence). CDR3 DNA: TGTGCCAGTAGTAGGACACCTACCTCCTACGAGCAGTACTTC. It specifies CASSRTPTSYEQYF.

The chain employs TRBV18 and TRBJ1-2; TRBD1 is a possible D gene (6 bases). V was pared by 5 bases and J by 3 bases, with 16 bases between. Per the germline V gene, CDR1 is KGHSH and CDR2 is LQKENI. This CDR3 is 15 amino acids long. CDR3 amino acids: CASSFKQGLDYGYTF. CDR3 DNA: TGTGCCAGCTCATTCAAACAGGGCCTGGACTATGGCTACACCTTC.

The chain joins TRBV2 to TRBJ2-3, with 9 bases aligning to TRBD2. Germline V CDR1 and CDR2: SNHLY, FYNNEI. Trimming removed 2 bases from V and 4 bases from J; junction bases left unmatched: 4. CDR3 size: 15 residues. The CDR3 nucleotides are TGTGCCAGCAGTGAAACTAGCGGGTTCCCAGATACGCAGTATTTT. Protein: CASSETSGFPDTQYF.

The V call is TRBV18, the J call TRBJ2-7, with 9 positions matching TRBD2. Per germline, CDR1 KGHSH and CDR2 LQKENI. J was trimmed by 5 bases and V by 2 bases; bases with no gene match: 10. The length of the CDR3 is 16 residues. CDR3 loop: CASSPVGGGAGDEQYF. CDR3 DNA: TGTGCCAGCTCACCAGTCGGCGGGGGGGCGGGCGACGAGCAGTACTTC.

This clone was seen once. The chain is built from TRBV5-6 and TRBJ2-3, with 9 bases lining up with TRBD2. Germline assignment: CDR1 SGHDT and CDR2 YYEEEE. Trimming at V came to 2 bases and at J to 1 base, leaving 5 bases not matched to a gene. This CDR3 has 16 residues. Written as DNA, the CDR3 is TGTGCCAGCAGCTTACCAAGACTAGCGGGCACAGATACGCAGTATTTT. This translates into CASSLPRLAGTDTQYF.

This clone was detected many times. CDR3 sequence reads: CASSLDPGQGRETQYF. DNA of the CDR3: TGTGCCAGCAGCTTAGATCCCGGACAGGGCCGAGAGACCCAGTACTTC. The chain uses TRBV7-9 and TRBJ2-5, with TRBD1 identical over 8 bases. Germline V gene lookup returns CDR1 SEHNR and CDR2 FQNEAQ (reference sequence). V shed 1 base, J shed 4 bases, and the junction held 8 bases outside the gene matches. The CDR3 extends over 16 amino acids.

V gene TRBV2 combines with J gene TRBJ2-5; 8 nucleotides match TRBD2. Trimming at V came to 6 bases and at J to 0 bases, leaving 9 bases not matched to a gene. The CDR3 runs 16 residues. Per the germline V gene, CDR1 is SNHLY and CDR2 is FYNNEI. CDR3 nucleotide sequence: TGTGCCAGCAGCATTTTGAGCGGGGGATACCAAGAGACCCAGTACTTC. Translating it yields CASSILSGGYQETQYF.